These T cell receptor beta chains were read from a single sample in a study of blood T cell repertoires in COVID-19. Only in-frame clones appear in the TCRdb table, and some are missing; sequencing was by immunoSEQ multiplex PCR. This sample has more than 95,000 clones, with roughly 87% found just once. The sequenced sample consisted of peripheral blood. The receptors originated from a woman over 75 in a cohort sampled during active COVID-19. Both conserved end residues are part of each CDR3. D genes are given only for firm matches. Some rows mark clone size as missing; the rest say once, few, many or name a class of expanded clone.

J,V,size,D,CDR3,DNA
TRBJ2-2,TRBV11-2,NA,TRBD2,CASSSPAGGATTGELFF,TGTGCCAGCAGCTCCCCGGCGGGAGGTGCTACCACCGGGGAGCTGTTTTTT
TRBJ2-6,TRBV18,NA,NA,CASSPPNRQVSGANVLTF,TGTGCCAGCTCACCACCCAACAGGCAGGTGTCTGGGGCCAACGTCCTGACTTTC
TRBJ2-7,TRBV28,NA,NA,CASSLRDRRAGEQYF,TGTGCCAGCAGTTTGCGAGACAGGCGGGCCGGCGAGCAGTACTTC
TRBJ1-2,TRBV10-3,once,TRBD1,CAINRGQGEMSGYTF,TGTGCCATCAACAGGGGACAGGGGGAGATGAGTGGCTACACCTTC
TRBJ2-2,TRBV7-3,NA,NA,CASSAGANGELFF,TGTGCCAGCAGCGCAGGCGCGAACGGGGAGCTGTTTTTT
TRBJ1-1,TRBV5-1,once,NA,CASSLVKGVTEAFF,TGCGCCAGCAGCTTGGTGAAGGGGGTTACTGAAGCTTTCTTT
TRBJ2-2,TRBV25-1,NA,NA,CASSRVGSTGELFF,TGTGCCAGCAGTCGAGTCGGGAGCACCGGGGAGCTGTTTTTT
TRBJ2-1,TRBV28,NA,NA,CASSLLGGINEQFF,TGTGCCAGCAGTTTATTAGGGGGAATCAATGAGCAGTTCTTC
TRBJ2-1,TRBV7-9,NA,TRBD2,CASSSPGTSSYNEQFF,TGTGCCAGCAGCTCTCCCGGGACTAGCAGCTACAATGAGCAGTTCTTC
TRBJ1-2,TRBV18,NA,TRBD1,CASSPPGQDYGYTF,TGTGCCAGCTCACCACCGGGACAGGACTATGGCTACACCTTC
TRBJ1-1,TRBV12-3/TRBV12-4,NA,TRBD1,CATRGTANTEAFF,TGTGCCACCCGAGGGACAGCCAACACTGAAGCTTTCTTT
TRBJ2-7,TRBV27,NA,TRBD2,CASSLGGVF,TGTGCCAGCAGTTTGGGGGGGGTCTTC
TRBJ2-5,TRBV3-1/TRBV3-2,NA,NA,CASSQDRLAWWTQYF,TGTGCCAGCAGCCAAGATAGGCTAGCGTGGTGGACCCAGTACTTC
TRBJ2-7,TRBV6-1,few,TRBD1,CASSEAWDRANYEQYF,TGTGCCAGCAGTGAAGCGTGGGACAGGGCTAACTACGAGCAGTACTTC
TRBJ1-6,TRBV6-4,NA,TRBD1,CASSAETGLSSPLHF,TGTGCCAGCAGTGCTGAGACAGGGTTGTCTTCACCCCTCCACTTT
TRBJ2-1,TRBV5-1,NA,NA,CASSLAPSQSGFF,TGCGCCAGCAGCTTGGCCCCTAGCCAGTCCGGGTTCTTC
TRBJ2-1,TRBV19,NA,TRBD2,CASSQRAGGSYNEQFF,TGTGCCAGTAGTCAAAGAGCGGGAGGTTCCTACAATGAGCAGTTCTTC
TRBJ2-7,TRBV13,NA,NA,CASSRLISPGEQYF,TGTGCCAGCAGCCGCCTAATCAGCCCGGGCGAGCAGTACTTC
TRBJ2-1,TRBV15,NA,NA,CATRGGGGEEGYEQFF,TGTGCCACCAGAGGGGGGGGAGGCGAAGAGGGATATGAGCAGTTCTTC
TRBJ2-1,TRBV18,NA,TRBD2,CASSQGTSGGYEQFF,TGTGCCAGCTCCCAGGGGACTAGCGGGGGGTATGAGCAGTTCTTC
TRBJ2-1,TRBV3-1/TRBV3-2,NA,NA,CASSRLRYNEQFF,TGTGCCAGCAGCCGCCTACGGTACAATGAGCAGTTCTTC
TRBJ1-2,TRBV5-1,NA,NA,CASSYSGASNYGYTF,TGCGCCAGCAGCTACTCTGGGGCCTCTAACTATGGCTACACCTTC
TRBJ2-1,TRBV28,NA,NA,CASSSTREQFF,TGTGCCAGCAGTTCAACTAGAGAGCAGTTCTTC
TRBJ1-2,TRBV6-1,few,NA,CASSEGQVTLGYTF,TGTGCCAGCAGTGAAGGACAGGTAACCCTTGGCTACACCTTC
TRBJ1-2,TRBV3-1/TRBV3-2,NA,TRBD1,CASSPRGQGAVSIYGYTF,TGTGCCAGCAGCCCCCGGGGACAGGGGGCTGTTTCGATTTATGGCTACACCTTC
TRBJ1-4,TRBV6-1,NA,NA,CASSEPHNEKLFF,TGTGCCAGCAGTGAACCCCATAATGAAAAACTGTTTTTT
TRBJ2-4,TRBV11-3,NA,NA,CASSLVSIAKNIQYF,TGTGCCAGCAGCTTAGTCAGTATAGCCAAAAACATTCAGTACTTC
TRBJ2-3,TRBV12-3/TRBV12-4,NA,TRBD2,CASTRDYTDTQYF,TGTGCCAGCACACGGGACTACACAGATACGCAGTATTTT